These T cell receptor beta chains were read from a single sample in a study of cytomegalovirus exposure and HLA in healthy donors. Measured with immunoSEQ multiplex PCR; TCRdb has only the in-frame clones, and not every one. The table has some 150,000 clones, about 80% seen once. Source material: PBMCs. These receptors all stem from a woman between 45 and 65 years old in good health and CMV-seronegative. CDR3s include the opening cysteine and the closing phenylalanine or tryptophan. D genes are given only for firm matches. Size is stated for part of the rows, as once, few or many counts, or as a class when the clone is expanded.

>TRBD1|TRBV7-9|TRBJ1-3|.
CASSLRQGGNTIYF
TGTGCCAGCAGCTTAAGACAGGGAGGAAACACCATATATTTT
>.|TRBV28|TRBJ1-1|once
CASSLGGWMAEAFF
TGTGCCAGCAGTTTGGGAGGGTGGATGGCTGAAGCTTTCTTT
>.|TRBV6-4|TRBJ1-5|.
CASSETAGGNQPQHF
TGTGCCAGCAGTGAAACTGCAGGGGGCAATCAGCCCCAGCATTTT
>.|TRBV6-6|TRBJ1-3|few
CASSRTVVLRGNTIYF
TGTGCCAGCAGTCGGACAGTGGTCCTTCGGGGAAACACCATATATTTT
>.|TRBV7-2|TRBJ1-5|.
CASSHHPRAIGNQPQHF
TGTGCCAGCAGCCATCATCCCAGGGCGATCGGTAATCAGCCCCAGCATTTT
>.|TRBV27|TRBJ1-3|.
CASSFGAGNTIYF
TGTGCCAGCAGTTTCGGAGCTGGAAACACCATATATTTT
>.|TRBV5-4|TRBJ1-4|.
CASSLRSRGDEKLFF
TGTGCCAGCAGCTTACGGTCCAGGGGTGATGAAAAACTGTTTTTT
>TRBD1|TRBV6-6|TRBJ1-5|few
CASTIPGQGNQPQHF
TGTGCCAGCACCATTCCCGGACAGGGCAATCAGCCCCAGCATTTT
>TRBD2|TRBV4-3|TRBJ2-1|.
CASSSSLGLATYNEQFF
TGCGCCAGCAGCTCCTCGTTGGGACTAGCGACCTACAATGAGCAGTTCTTC
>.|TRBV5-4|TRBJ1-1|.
CASSFRAQAGEAFF
TGTGCCAGCAGCTTCAGGGCCCAGGCGGGGGAAGCTTTCTTT
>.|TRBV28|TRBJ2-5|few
CASSPGLTRETQYF
TGTGCCAGCAGCCCTGGACTAACAAGGGAGACCCAGTACTTC
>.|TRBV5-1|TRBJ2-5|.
CASNDGFQETQYF
TGCGCCAGCAATGACGGGTTCCAAGAGACCCAGTACTTC
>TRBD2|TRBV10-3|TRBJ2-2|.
CAITGTSGGNTGELFF
TGTGCCATCACCGGGACTAGCGGGGGAAACACCGGGGAGCTGTTTTTT
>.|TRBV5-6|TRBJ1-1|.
CASSTTALNTEAFF
TGTGCCAGCAGCACGACAGCCCTGAACACTGAAGCTTTCTTT
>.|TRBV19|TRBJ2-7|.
CASSMQGTYEQYF
TGTGCCAGTAGTATGCAGGGGACCTACGAGCAGTACTTC
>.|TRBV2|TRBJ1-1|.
CASNYQGSINTEAFF
TGTGCCAGCAATTATCAGGGGTCGATAAACACTGAAGCTTTCTTT
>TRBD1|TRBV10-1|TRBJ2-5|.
CASSERVAGTGQETQYF
TGCGCCAGCAGTGAGAGGGTAGCCGGGACAGGCCAAGAGACCCAGTACTTC
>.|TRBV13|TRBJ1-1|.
CASSPPRLNTEAFF
TGTGCCAGCAGCCCCCCCAGGCTGAACACTGAAGCTTTCTTT
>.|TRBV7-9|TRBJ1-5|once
CASSRHSNQPQHF
TGTGCCAGCAGCCGACATAGCAATCAGCCCCAGCATTTT